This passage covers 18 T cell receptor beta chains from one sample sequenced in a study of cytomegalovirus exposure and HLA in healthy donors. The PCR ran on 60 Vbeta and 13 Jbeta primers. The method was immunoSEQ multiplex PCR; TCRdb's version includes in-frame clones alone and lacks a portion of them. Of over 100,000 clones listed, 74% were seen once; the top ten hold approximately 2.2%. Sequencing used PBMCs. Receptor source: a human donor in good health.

The CDR3 DNA follows: TGTGCCAGCAGCGTAGAAGGCGGCGCCGGGTTTGAAGCTTTCTTT. This encodes CASSVEGGAGFEAFF. The chain combines TRBV9 with TRBJ1-1, with D unclear. The germline V gene has CDR1 SGDLS and CDR2 YYNGEE. The CDR3 length is 15 residues. V was trimmed by 0 bases and J by 7 bases, leaving 16 bases between them. The full variable domain, its missing parts supplied by reference TRBV9 and TRBJ1-1, is DSGVTQTPKHLITATGQRVTLRCSPRSGDLSVYWYQQSLDQGLQFLIQYYNGEERAKGNILERFSAQQFPDLHSELNLSSLELGDSALYFCASSVEGGAGFEAFFGQGTRLTVV.

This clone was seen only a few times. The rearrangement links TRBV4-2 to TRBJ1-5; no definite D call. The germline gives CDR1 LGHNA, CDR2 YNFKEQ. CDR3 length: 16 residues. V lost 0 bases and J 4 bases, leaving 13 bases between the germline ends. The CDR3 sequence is CASSQEERTRNQPQHF. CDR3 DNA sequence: TGTGCCAGCAGCCAAGAAGAGCGTACAAGAAATCAGCCCCAGCATTTT.

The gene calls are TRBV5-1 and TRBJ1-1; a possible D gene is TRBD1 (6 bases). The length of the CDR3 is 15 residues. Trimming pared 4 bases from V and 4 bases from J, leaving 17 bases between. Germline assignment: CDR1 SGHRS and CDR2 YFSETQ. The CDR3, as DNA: TGCGCCAGCAGCACCGAACAGGGACCCTTCACTGAAGCTTTCTTT. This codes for CASSTEQGPFTEAFF.

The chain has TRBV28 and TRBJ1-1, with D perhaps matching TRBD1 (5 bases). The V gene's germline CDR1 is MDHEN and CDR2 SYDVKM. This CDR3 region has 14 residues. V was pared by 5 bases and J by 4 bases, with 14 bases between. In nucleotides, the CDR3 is TGTGCCAGCAGTCGCCTCAGGGTGGGCACTGAAGCTTTCTTT. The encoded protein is CASSRLRVGTEAFF.

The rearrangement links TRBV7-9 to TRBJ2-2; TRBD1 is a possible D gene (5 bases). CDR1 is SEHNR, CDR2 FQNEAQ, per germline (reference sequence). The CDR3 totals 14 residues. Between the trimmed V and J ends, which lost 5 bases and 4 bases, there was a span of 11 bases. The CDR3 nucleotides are TGTGCCAGCAGCCCCGGACAAAGCACCGGGGAGCTGTTTTTT. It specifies CASSPGQSTGELFF.

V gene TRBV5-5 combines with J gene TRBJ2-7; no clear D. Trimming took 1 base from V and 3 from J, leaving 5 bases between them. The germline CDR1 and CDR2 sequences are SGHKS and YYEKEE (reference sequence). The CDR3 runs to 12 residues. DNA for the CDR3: TGTGCCAGCAGCTTGTACGGCTACGAGCAGTACTTC. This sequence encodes CASSLYGYEQYF. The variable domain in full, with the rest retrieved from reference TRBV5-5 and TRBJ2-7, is DAGVTQSPTHLIKTRGQQVTLRCSPISGHKSVSWYQQVLGQGPQFIFQYYEKEERGRGNFPDRFSARQFPNYSSELNVNALLLGDSALYLCASSLYGYEQYFGPGTRLTVT.

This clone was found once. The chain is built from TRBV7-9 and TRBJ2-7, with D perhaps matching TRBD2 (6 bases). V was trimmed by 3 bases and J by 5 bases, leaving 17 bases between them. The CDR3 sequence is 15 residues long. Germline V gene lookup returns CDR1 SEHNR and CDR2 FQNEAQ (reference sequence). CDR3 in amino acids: CASSLAGLVGDEQYF. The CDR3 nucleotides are TGTGCCAGCAGCTTGGCGGGACTCGTCGGAGACGAGCAGTACTTC.

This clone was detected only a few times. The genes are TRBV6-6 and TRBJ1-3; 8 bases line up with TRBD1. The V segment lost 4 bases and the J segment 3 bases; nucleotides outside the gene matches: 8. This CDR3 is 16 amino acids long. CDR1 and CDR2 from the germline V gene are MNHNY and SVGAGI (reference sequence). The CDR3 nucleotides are TGTGCCAGCAGTTCGAATCAGGGGGCGCTTGGAAACACCATATATTTT. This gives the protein CASSSNQGALGNTIYF.

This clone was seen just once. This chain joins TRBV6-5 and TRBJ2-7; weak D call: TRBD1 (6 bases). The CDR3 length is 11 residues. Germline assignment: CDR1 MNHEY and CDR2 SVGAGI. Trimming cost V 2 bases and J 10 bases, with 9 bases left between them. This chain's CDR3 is CASSYPGAQYF. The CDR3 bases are TGTGCCAGCAGTTACCCAGGGGCTCAGTACTTC.

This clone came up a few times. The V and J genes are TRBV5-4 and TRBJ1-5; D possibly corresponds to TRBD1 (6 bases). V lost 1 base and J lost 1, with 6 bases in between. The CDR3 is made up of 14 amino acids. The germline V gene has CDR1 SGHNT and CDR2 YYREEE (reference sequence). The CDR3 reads CASSLQGSNQPQHF. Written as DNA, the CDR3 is TGTGCCAGCAGCTTGCAGGGGAGCAATCAGCCCCAGCATTTT.

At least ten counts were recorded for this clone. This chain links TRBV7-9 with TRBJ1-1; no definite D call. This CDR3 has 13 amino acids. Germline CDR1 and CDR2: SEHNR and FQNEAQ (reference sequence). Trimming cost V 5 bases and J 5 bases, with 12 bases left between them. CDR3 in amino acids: CASSTWGGTEAFF. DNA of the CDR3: TGTGCCAGCAGCACCTGGGGAGGAACTGAAGCTTTCTTT.

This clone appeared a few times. The CDR3 nucleotides read TGTGCCAGCAGGAGACAGGTTGCAACTAATGAAAAACTGTTTTTT. Translated: CASRRQVATNEKLFF. This chain connects TRBV6-1 to TRBJ1-4; tentatively, D is TRBD1 (6 bases). This CDR3 is 15 amino acids long. Germline lookup yields CDR1 MNHNS and CDR2 SASEGT. The V end was cut by 6 bases, the J end by 0 bases, with 11 bases between.

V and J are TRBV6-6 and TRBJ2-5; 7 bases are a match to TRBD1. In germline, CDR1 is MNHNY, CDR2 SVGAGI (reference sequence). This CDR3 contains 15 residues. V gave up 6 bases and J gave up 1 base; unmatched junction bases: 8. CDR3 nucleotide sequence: TGTGCCAGCAGCTTGTCGACAGGGTCCCAAGAGACCCAGTACTTC. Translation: CASSLSTGSQETQYF.

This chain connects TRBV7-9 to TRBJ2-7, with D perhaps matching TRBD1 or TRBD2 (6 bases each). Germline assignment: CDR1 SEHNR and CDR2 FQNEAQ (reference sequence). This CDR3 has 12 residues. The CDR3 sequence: CASGQGLYEQYF. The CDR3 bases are TGTGCTAGCGGTCAGGGGCTCTACGAGCAGTACTTC.

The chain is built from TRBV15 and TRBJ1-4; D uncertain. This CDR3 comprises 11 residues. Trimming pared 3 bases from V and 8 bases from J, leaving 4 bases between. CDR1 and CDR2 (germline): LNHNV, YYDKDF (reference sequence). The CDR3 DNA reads TGTGCCACCAGCAGTCAGGAAAAACTGTTTTTT. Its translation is CATSSQEKLFF.

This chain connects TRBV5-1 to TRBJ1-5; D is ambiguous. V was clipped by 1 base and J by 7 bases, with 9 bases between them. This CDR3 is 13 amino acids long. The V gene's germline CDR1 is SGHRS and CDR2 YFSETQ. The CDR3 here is CASSLSGGQPQHF. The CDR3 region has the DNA TGCGCCAGCAGCTTGTCGGGTGGCCAGCCCCAGCATTTT.

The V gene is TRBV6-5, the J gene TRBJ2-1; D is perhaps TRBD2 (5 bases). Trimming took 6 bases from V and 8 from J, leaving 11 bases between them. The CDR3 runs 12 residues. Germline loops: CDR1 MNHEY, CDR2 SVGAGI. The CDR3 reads CASRQTTDEQFF. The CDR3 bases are TGTGCCAGCAGGCAGACTACCGATGAGCAGTTCTTC.

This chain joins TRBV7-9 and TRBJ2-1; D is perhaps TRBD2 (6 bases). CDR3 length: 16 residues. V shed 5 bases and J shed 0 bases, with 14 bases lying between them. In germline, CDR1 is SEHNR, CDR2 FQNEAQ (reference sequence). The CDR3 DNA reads TGTGCCAGCAGCACCACGGACTACGGCTCCTACAATGAGCAGTTCTTC. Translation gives CASSTTDYGSYNEQFF. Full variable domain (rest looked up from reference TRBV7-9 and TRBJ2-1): DTGVSQNPRHKITKRGQNVTFRCDPISEHNRLYWYRQTLGQGPEFLTYFQNEAQLEKSRLLSDRFSAERPKGSFSTLEIQRTEQGDSAMYLCASSTTDYGSYNEQFFGPGTRLTVL.